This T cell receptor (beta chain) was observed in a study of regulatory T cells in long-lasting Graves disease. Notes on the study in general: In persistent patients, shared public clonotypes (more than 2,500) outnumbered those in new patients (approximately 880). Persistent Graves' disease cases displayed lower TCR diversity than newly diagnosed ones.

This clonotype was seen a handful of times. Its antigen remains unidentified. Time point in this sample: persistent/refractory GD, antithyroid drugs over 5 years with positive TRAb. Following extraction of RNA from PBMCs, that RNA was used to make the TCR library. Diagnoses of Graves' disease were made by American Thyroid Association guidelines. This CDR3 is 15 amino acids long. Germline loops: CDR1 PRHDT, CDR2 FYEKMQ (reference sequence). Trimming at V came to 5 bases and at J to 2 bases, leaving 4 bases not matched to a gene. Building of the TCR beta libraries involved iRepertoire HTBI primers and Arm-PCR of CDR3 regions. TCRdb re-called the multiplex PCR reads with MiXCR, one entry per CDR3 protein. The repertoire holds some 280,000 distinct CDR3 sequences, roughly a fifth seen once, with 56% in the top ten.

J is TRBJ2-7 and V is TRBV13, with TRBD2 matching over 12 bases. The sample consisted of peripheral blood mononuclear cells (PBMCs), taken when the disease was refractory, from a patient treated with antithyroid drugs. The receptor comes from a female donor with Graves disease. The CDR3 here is CASSTGLAGPYEQYF. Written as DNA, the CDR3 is TGTGCCAGCAGCACGGGACTAGCGGGTCCCTACGAGCAGTACTTC.